A single T cell receptor beta chain is shown here with its context. The sample originates from a study of blood T cell repertoires in COVID-19. The wider study: Sites across the United States, Italy and Spain contributed samples from acute and convalescent COVID-19. Sample material is recorded as cDNA or gDNA derived from T cells, B-cell-depleted T cells, or PBMCs.

Germline assignment: CDR1 SGHNT and CDR2 YYREEE (reference sequence). CDR3 length: 15 residues. J was trimmed by 2 bases and V by 4 bases; bases with no gene match: 8. Authors' data handling: Counts of nucleated cells, estimated from reference gene primer amplification, were obtained. Assay: immunoSEQ multiplex PCR; the TCRdb copy retains only in-frame clones and omits some. V and J calls and clone size follow that table, whereas D and trimming were derived from the DNA. The sample contains roughly 140,000 clones, 75% to 85% of which appear only once. Sample: peripheral blood. This clonotype originated in a woman in her forties or fifties with acute or convalescent COVID-19. The rearrangement uses TRBV5-4 and TRBJ2-5; TRBD2 aligns across 7 bases. DNA of the CDR3: TGTGCCAGCAGCCCGGGGAGGGGCATACAAGAGACCCAGTACTTC. It encodes CASSPGRGIQETQYF.